The 22 T cell receptor beta chains in this list originate from one sample, sequenced in a study of regulatory and conventional T cells in RAG deficiency. Regulatory T cells were sorted from blood as CD4+ CD25-high CD127-low cells. Using immunoSEQ multiplex PCR, the repertoire was profiled, and TCRdb retains in-frame clones only, with some absent. Of under 15,000 clones listed, around 94% are singletons. The sample was also linked to a second study, of regulatory T cells. This second report adds: The PCR used 52 TRBV and 13 TRBJ primers.

The sequencing sample was made of CD127- CD25+ CD4+ Tregs sorted from blood. These receptors all come from a human donor in good health.

The chain employs TRBV10-3 and TRBJ2-3; TRBD2 is a possible D gene (7 bases). V shed 4 bases and J shed 4 bases, with 21 bases lying between them. CDR1 and CDR2 from the germline V gene are ENHRY and SYGVKD. CDR3 size: 17 residues. CDR3 protein: CAISGWGGFPSADTQYF. CDR3 sequence (DNA): TGTGCCATCAGTGGGTGGGGGGGCTTCCCCTCCGCAGATACGCAGTATTTT.

The V call is TRBV27, the J call TRBJ2-4, with 8 bases matching TRBD1. V dropped 6 bases and J dropped 0; count of bases not matched to a gene: 7. The CDR3 contains 16 residues. In germline, CDR1 is MNHEY, CDR2 SMNVEV (reference sequence). CDR3 in DNA: TGTGCCAGCAGCCGGACAGGGATCCTAGCCAAAAACATTCAGTACTTC. The encoded protein is CASSRTGILAKNIQYF.

The genes are TRBV19 and TRBJ2-3; 8 nucleotides align to TRBD1. The CDR3 totals 16 residues. Germline loops: CDR1 LNHDA, CDR2 SQIVND (reference sequence). Germline trimming cut 3 bases from V and 3 bases from J; bases unmatched to any gene: 8. CDR3 coding DNA: TGTGCCAGTAGTATTCTCGGCCAGGGGGCAACAGATACGCAGTATTTT. Residues: CASSILGQGATDTQYF.

V gene TRBV23-1 combines with J gene TRBJ1-1, with 7 bases that match TRBD1. TRBV23-1 is marked as an open reading frame, function uncertain. V shed 11 bases and J 7 bases; nucleotides not matched to a gene: 22. The CDR3 consists of 16 residues. CDR3: CAFLLEDPGTVGEAFF. For the CDR3, the DNA is TGCGCCTTTCTTTTAGAGGACCCCGGGACAGTAGGTGAAGCTTTCTTT.

The chain recombines TRBV15 with TRBJ1-4, with 8 bases aligning to TRBD1. This CDR3 has 15 residues. Germline V gene lookup returns CDR1 LNHNV and CDR2 YYDKDF (reference sequence). Losses at the gene ends were 0 bases for V and 8 bases for J; bases not matched to a gene: 5. The CDR3 nucleotides are TGTGCCACCAGCAGAGATAGACAGGGGTGGGAAAAACTGTTTTTT. Translation: CATSRDRQGWEKLFF.

The chain recombines TRBV5-1 with TRBJ2-2; 7 nucleotides align to TRBD1. The germline CDR1 and CDR2 sequences are SGHRS and YFSETQ. The trim removed 4 bases at V and 5 bases at J, leaving 8 bases unmatched. The CDR3 contains 15 residues. CDR3 coding DNA: TGCGCCAGCAGCGCCGGGACAGAGAGGACCGGGGAGCTGTTTTTT. Its protein is CASSAGTERTGELFF.

The chain joins TRBV5-1 to TRBJ1-6, with 10 bases lining up with TRBD1. Germline V gives CDR1 SGHRS, CDR2 YFSETQ. V dropped 6 bases and J dropped 5; count of bases not matched to a gene: 8. The CDR3 contains 16 residues. CDR3 nucleotides: TGCGCCAGCAAGCAATTCGGACAGGGGGATAATTCACCCCTCCACTTT. Translating gives CASKQFGQGDNSPLHF.

This chain joins TRBV6-6 and TRBJ2-3; TRBD1 might be the D (6 bases). This CDR3 comprises 16 residues. The V end was cut by 0 bases, the J end by 2 bases, with 12 bases between. Looked up from germline, CDR1 is MNHNY and CDR2 is SVGAGI (reference sequence). The DNA for the CDR3 is TGTGCCAGCAGTTACTCGACAGGTCCCCTCACAGATACGCAGTATTTT. Translation gives CASSYSTGPLTDTQYF.

The chain combines TRBV29-1 with TRBJ2-1, with D perhaps TRBD1 (6 bases). This CDR3 region has 10 residues. Germline CDR1 and CDR2: SQVTM and ANQGSEA. In DNA form, the CDR3 reads TGCACCCAGGGGAACCGTGAGCAGTTCTTC. Its translation: CTQGNREQFF.

This sequence joins TRBV5-1 and TRBJ2-3, with TRBD2 as a possible D gene (5 bases). The CDR3 extends over 16 amino acids. V lost 4 bases and J 2 bases, leaving 17 bases between the germline ends. Germline V gene lookup returns CDR1 SGHRS and CDR2 YFSETQ. The CDR3 coding sequence is TGCGCCAGCAGCCGCTATCTTCGACGGGACACAGATACGCAGTATTTT. This gives the protein CASSRYLRRDTDTQYF.

The V and J genes are TRBV6-5 and TRBJ2-7; D possibly corresponds to TRBD2 (5 bases). V lost 6 bases, J lost 2 bases, and 14 bases lay in between. Germline CDR1 reads MNHEY; CDR2 reads SVGAGI. CDR3 length equals 14 residues. DNA for the CDR3: TGTGCCAGCAGCCCCTCGGGAAGGGCCTACGAGCAGTACTTC. Amino acids: CASSPSGRAYEQYF.

This clone was picked up one time. The chain's CDR3 is CASSLVGRGGDTQYF. CDR3 bases: TGTGCCAGCAGCTTGGTGGGTAGGGGAGGGGATACGCAGTATTTT. The rearrangement links TRBV5-6 to TRBJ2-3, with 7 bases fitting TRBD2. The CDR3 runs to 15 residues. Trimming at V came to 0 bases and at J to 6 bases, leaving 7 bases not matched to a gene. CDR1 SGHDT and CDR2 YYEEEE come from the germline V gene.

The chain recombines TRBV28 with TRBJ1-5; TRBD1 aligns across 7 bases. Germline loops: CDR1 MDHEN, CDR2 SYDVKM. The CDR3 sequence is 14 residues long. Trimming at V came to 3 bases and at J to 7 bases, leaving 6 bases not matched to a gene. The CDR3 region has the DNA TGTGCCAGCAGTTTTCTGGCAGGGGGACAGCCCCAGCATTTT. Translated, it gives CASSFLAGGQPQHF.

This chain links TRBV4-1 with TRBJ2-2; 9 bases align to TRBD1. CDR3 size: 16 residues. The germline V gene has CDR1 MGHRA and CDR2 YSYEKL. Trimming cost V 4 bases and J 0 bases; bases outside gene matches: 3. CDR3 nucleotides: TGCGCCAGCAGCCCCCGACAGGGGGCGAACACCGGGGAGCTGTTTTTT. This codes for CASSPRQGANTGELFF.

The gene calls are TRBV7-6 and TRBJ1-6; possibly TRBD1 for D (5 bases). Per the germline V gene, CDR1 is SGHVS and CDR2 is FNYEAQ. The CDR3 covers 14 residues. The V gene lost 5 bases and the J gene lost 8 bases, with 13 bases spanning the gap. CDR3 protein: CASSLRVGDSPLHF. The CDR3 DNA is TGTGCCAGCAGCCTTAGGGTAGGGGATTCACCCCTCCACTTT.

V gene TRBV5-1 combines with J gene TRBJ2-2; 12 positions agree with TRBD1. Germline V lookup: CDR1 SGHRS, CDR2 YFSETQ. Unmatched junction bases numbered 7, after V lost 4 bases and J lost 3 bases. The CDR3 covers 17 residues. CDR3: CASSRDRGLRDTGELFF. For the CDR3, the DNA is TGCGCCAGCAGCCGGGACAGGGGGCTAAGGGACACCGGGGAGCTGTTTTTT.

The V and J genes are TRBV29-1 and TRBJ2-3; TRBD1 matches 8 bases. Germline V CDR1 and CDR2: SQVTM, ANQGSEA. The CDR3 contains 13 residues. J was trimmed by 1 base and V by 4 bases; bases with no gene match: 1. The chain's CDR3 is CSVAGQGTDTQYF. CDR3 in DNA: TGCAGCGTTGCGGGACAGGGCACAGATACGCAGTATTTT.

This clone showed up just once. The chain couples TRBV11-3 to TRBJ1-2, with D perhaps TRBD1 (5 bases). The V gene lost 11 bases and the J gene lost 2 bases, with 24 bases spanning the gap. The CDR3 covers 16 residues. CDR1 SGHNT and CDR2 YENEEA come from the germline V gene. CDR3 nucleotides: TGTGCCCCGGAGCAGGAGGGGAGGTTTATAAACTATGGCTACACCTTC. Encoded protein: CAPEQEGRFINYGYTF.

This chain connects TRBV27 to TRBJ1-2; 9 bases are shared with TRBD1. Looked up from germline, CDR1 is MNHEY and CDR2 is SMNVEV (reference sequence). V shed 6 bases and J 4 bases; nucleotides not matched to a gene: 9. CDR3 size: 15 residues. In nucleotides, the CDR3 is TGTGCCAGCAGACCCGGGACAGGGTGGGTCTATGGCTACACCTTC. Its translation: CASRPGTGWVYGYTF.

The V and J genes are TRBV30 and TRBJ2-2, with 12 bases aligning to TRBD1. The CDR3 has 16 amino acids. Germline values: CDR1 GTSNPN, CDR2 SVGIG (reference sequence). Trimming took 2 bases from V and 6 from J; bases not matched to a gene: 7. CDR3 sequence reads: CAWSTSGQGAAGELFF. CDR3 DNA: TGTGCCTGGAGTACGTCGGGACAGGGGGCTGCCGGGGAGCTGTTTTTT. Full variable domain (outside the CDR3, taken from reference TRBV30 and TRBJ2-2): SQTIHQWPATLVQPVGSPLSLECTVEGTSNPNLYWYRQAAGRGLQLLFYSVGIGQISSEVPQNLSASRPQDRQFILSSKKLLLSDSGFYLCAWSTSGQGAAGELFFGEGSRLTVL.

The chain carries TRBV7-6 and TRBJ1-6, with TRBD1 as a possible D gene (6 bases). The CDR3 loop spans 18 amino acids. Germline CDR1 SGHVS, CDR2 FNYEAQ. V shed 3 bases and J shed 7 bases, with 22 bases lying between them. CDR3 sequence (DNA): TGTGCCAGCAGCTTGAGGGGGACCCGGGACACCAAAAATTCACCCCTCCACTTT. Translated, it gives CASSLRGTRDTKNSPLHF.

The chain couples TRBV9 to TRBJ2-7, with a weak D call TRBD1 (6 bases). Trimming shortened V by 4 bases and J by 4 bases, and 6 bases separated the two germline ends. The CDR3 contains 11 residues. The germline V gene has CDR1 SGDLS and CDR2 YYNGEE. Here the CDR3 reads CASSTGYEQYF. Written as DNA, the CDR3 is TGTGCCAGCAGCACAGGGTACGAGCAGTACTTC.